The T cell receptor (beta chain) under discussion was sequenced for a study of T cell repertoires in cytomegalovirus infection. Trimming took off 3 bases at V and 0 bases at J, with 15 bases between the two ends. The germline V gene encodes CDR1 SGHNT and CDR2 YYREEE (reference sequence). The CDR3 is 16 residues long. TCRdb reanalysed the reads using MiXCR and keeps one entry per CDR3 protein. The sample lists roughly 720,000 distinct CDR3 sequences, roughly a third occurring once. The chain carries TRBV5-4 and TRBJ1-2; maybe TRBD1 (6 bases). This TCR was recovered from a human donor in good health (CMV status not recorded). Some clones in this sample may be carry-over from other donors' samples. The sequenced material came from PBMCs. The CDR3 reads CASSSGRDNSNYGYTF. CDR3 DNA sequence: TGTGCCAGCAGCTCGGGCCGGGACAACTCTAACTATGGCTACACCTTC.